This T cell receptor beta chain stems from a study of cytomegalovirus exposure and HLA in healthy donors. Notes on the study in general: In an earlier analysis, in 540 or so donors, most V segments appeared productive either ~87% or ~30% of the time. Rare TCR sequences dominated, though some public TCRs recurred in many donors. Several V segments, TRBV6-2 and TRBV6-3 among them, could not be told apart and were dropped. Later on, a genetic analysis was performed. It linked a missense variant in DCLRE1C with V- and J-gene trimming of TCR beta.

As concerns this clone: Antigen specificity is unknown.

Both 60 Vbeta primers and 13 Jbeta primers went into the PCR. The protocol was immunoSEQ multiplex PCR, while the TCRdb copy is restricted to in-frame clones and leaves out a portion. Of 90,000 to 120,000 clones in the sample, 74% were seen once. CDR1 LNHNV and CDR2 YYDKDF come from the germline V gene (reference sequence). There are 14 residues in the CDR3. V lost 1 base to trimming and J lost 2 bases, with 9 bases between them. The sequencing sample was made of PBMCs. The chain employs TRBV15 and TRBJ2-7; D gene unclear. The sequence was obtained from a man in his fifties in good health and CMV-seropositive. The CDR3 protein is CATSRGSQTYEQYF. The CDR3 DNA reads TGTGCCACCAGCAGAGGGTCACAGACCTACGAGCAGTACTTC.